This T cell receptor (beta chain) was recovered during a study of tumor-infiltrating lymphocytes in oesophageal squamous cell carcinoma. This clonotype was counted between two and nine times. One entry per CDR3 protein, called by TCRdb with MiXCR from the PCR reads. The table shows 15,000 to 20,000 distinct CDR3 sequences, with roughly 39% occurring only once. Germline trimming cut 5 bases from V and 4 bases from J; bases unmatched to any gene: 2. Looked up from germline, CDR1 is SEHNR and CDR2 is FQNEAQ (reference sequence). This CDR3 region has 14 residues. Sequencing was carried out using normal esophageal tissue next to the tumor. This chain connects TRBV7-9 to TRBJ2-1; 10 bases fit TRBD1. The TCR sequence derives from a male donor with esophageal squamous cell carcinoma. This CDR3 reads CASSTGQGYNEQFF. The CDR3 bases are TGTGCCAGCAGCACGGGACAGGGGTACAATGAGCAGTTCTTC.